Each of the 21 T cell receptor beta chains below was sequenced from the same sample in a study of blood T cell repertoires in COVID-19. Clones were sequenced by immunoSEQ multiplex PCR, and TCRdb holds only the in-frame ones, with some missing. The sample contains 200,000 to 300,000 clones, 86% of which appear only once. Sample: peripheral blood. Receptors originate from a man in his fifties or sixties with acute or convalescent COVID-19.

The genes are TRBV7-8 and TRBJ2-2, with D possibly being TRBD2 (6 bases). The CDR3 is made up of 16 amino acids. Between the trimmed V and J ends, which lost 5 bases and 4 bases, there was a span of 17 bases. Germline-derived CDR1 and CDR2 are SGHVS and FQNEAQ. The CDR3: CASSPPGTFGTGELFF. The DNA for the CDR3 is TGTGCCAGCAGCCCACCCGGGACTTTCGGCACCGGGGAGCTGTTTTTT.

The rearrangement uses TRBV5-1 and TRBJ2-6; D perhaps matches TRBD1 (6 bases). The CDR3 extends over 15 amino acids. In germline, CDR1 is SGHRS, CDR2 YFSETQ. Trimming took 4 bases from V and 3 from J, leaving 11 bases between them. CDR3 bases: TGCGCCAGCAGCGGGGACATCTATGGGGCCAACGTCCTGACTTTC. Amino acid sequence: CASSGDIYGANVLTF.

The V call is TRBV28, the J call TRBJ1-6; 7 bases fit TRBD1. The CDR3 length is 15 residues. CDR1 is MDHEN and CDR2 is SYDVKM in the germline V gene. The J segment lost 9 bases and the V segment lost 0 bases, leaving 5 bases of the junction unmatched. The DNA for the CDR3 is TGTGCCAGCAGTTTATGGAGGGGGCGGAGTTCACCCCTCCACTTT. Translating gives CASSLWRGRSSPLHF.

The chain links TRBV3-1 (or the pseudogene TRBV3-2) to TRBJ1-1; no reliable D call. The CDR3 is made up of 13 amino acids. Germline V gene data show CDR1 as LGHDT and CDR2 as YNNKEL (reference sequence). V lost 2 bases to trimming and J lost 1 base, with 5 bases between them. The CDR3 sequence is CASSQRQNTEAFF. The CDR3 DNA follows: TGTGCCAGCAGCCAAAGACAGAACACTGAAGCTTTCTTT.

The rearrangement uses TRBV18 and TRBJ2-3; TRBD1 is a possible D gene (6 bases). Germline-derived CDR1 and CDR2 are KGHSH and LQKENI. The CDR3 is made up of 15 amino acids. Trimming removed 0 bases from V and 5 bases from J, with 12 bases in between. The CDR3 reads CASSPPSQGKDTQYF. Written as DNA, the CDR3 is TGTGCCAGCTCACCACCGTCACAGGGTAAAGATACGCAGTATTTT.

This chain links TRBV11-2 with TRBJ2-1; 7 nucleotides align to TRBD1. This CDR3 is 15 amino acids long. V was clipped by 5 bases and J by 5 bases; unmatched bases: 9. Germline values: CDR1 SGHAT, CDR2 FQNNGV. This CDR3 reads CASSIGQVPDNEQFF. In nucleotides, the CDR3 is TGTGCCAGCAGCATAGGACAGGTTCCGGACAATGAGCAGTTCTTC.

This chain links TRBV7-2 with TRBJ1-3, with 8 bases matching TRBD1. This CDR3 region has 15 residues. Germline CDR1 is SGHTA and CDR2 is FQGNSA. V was pared by 5 bases and J by 5 bases, with 8 bases of the junction left unmatched. The CDR3 reads CASSPQTGVRNTIYF. CDR3 bases: TGTGCCAGCAGCCCTCAGACAGGGGTGAGAAACACCATATATTTT. The entire variable domain, with the rest obtained from reference TRBV7-2 and TRBJ1-3, is as follows: GAGVSQSPSNKVTEKGKDVELRCDPISGHTALYWYRQSLGQGLEFLIYFQGNSAPDKSGLPSDRFSAERTGGSVSTLTIQRTQQEDSAVYLCASSPQTGVRNTIYFGEGSWLTVV.

The rearrangement links TRBV30 to TRBJ1-5, with no clear D. The V end lost 2 bases, the J end lost 2 bases, and 16 bases lay between the germline ends. Germline CDR1 is GTSNPN and CDR2 is SVGIG (reference sequence). The CDR3 extends over 16 amino acids. DNA of the CDR3: TGTGCCTGGAGTATCAAGTCCGGAACAGGCAATCAGCCCCAGCATTTT. This sequence encodes CAWSIKSGTGNQPQHF.

The chain recombines TRBV19 with TRBJ2-1; tentative D call: TRBD1 (6 bases). CDR3 length equals 15 residues. Germline CDR1 reads LNHDA; CDR2 reads SQIVND (reference sequence). V shed 7 bases and J shed 1 base, with 14 bases lying between them. The CDR3 here is CASTTTGISYNEQFF. The DNA of the CDR3 is TGTGCCAGTACCACGACAGGTATTTCCTACAATGAGCAGTTCTTC.

The J gene is TRBJ1-5, the V gene TRBV23-1; the D gene is possibly TRBD1 (6 bases). TRBV23-1 is an open reading frame, and its role is uncertain. The CDR3 spans 19 residues. V was trimmed by 6 bases and J by 0 bases, leaving 24 bases between them. As DNA, the CDR3 is TGCGCCAGCAGACGTACTCCCAGCGGGACACACTATAGCAATCAGCCCCAGCATTTT. Protein product: CASRRTPSGTHYSNQPQHF.

The chain recombines TRBV6-5 with TRBJ2-5, with 11 bases matching TRBD1. Looked up from germline, CDR1 is MNHEY and CDR2 is SVGAGI. The ends lost 11 bases at V and 4 bases at J; junction bases unmatched: 12. This CDR3 spans 15 amino acids. The DNA for the CDR3 is TGTGCCGGACGGACAGGGGGCGCTCCAAGAGAGACCCAGTACTTC. It codes for CAGRTGGAPRETQYF.

The chain recombines TRBV7-2 with TRBJ2-1, with a weak D call TRBD2 (6 bases). CDR1 SGHTA and CDR2 FQGNSA come from the germline V gene. CDR3 length: 16 amino acids. Between the trimmed V and J ends, which lost 3 bases and 4 bases, there was a span of 16 bases. As DNA, the CDR3 is TGTGCCAGCAGCTTGACCGGGAGTACATATTACAATGAGCAGTTCTTC. It specifies CASSLTGSTYYNEQFF.

This clone has only a few counts. This rearrangement joins TRBV11-2 to TRBJ2-1; a possible D gene is TRBD2 (6 bases). Per the germline V gene, CDR1 is SGHAT and CDR2 is FQNNGV. Trimming removed 0 bases at V and 6 bases at J, with 15 bases between. This CDR3 has 16 amino acids. CDR3 in amino acids: CASSLDWAGSSNEQFF. The CDR3 DNA sequence: TGTGCCAGCAGCTTAGATTGGGCGGGGAGTAGCAATGAGCAGTTCTTC.

This clone was recorded a few times. The V gene is TRBV4-2, the J gene TRBJ2-2; 9 bases align to TRBD2. The CDR3 extends over 17 amino acids. Germline V CDR1 and CDR2: LGHNA, YNFKEQ. J lost 0 bases, V lost 3 bases, and 5 bases had no gene match. The CDR3 sequence is CASSQYLAGANTGELFF. The CDR3 DNA follows: TGTGCCAGCAGCCAGTATTTAGCGGGAGCGAACACCGGGGAGCTGTTTTTT.

The J gene is TRBJ1-1, the V gene TRBV5-1; 8 bases are shared with TRBD1. The V gene end was trimmed by 4 bases and the J gene end by 1 base; junction bases not matched to a gene: 9. CDR3 length: 16 amino acids. CDR1 SGHRS and CDR2 YFSETQ come from the germline V gene. CDR3 in amino acids: CASSTIPGQENTEAFF. The CDR3 DNA reads TGCGCCAGCAGCACTATTCCGGGACAGGAGAACACTGAAGCTTTCTTT.

This chain joins TRBV18 and TRBJ2-2; TRBD1 might be the D (6 bases). This CDR3 comprises 16 residues. Trimming cost V 0 bases and J 1 base, with 9 bases left between them. In germline, CDR1 is KGHSH, CDR2 LQKENI. CDR3 residues: CASSPPNRVNTGELFF. DNA for the CDR3: TGTGCCAGCTCACCACCCAACAGGGTGAACACCGGGGAGCTGTTTTTT.

The chain employs TRBV5-1 and TRBJ1-2; 7 bases map to TRBD1. In germline, CDR1 is SGHRS, CDR2 YFSETQ. The CDR3 length is 15 residues. Trimming removed 0 bases from V and 5 bases from J; junction bases left unmatched: 7. CDR3 DNA sequence: TGCGCCAGCAGCTTGGATTCCCAGGGGGAGTATGGCTACACCTTC. The encoded protein is CASSLDSQGEYGYTF.

The chain combines TRBV5-1 with TRBJ2-2; 7 nucleotides match TRBD1. The V and J ends lost 4 bases and 2 bases, in that order; junction bases with no gene match: 8. The CDR3 contains 16 residues. CDR1 is SGHRS and CDR2 is YFSETQ in the germline V gene. The CDR3 loop is CASSAGTASNTGELFF. CDR3 in DNA: TGCGCCAGCAGCGCCGGGACAGCTTCTAACACCGGGGAGCTGTTTTTT.

The CDR3 nucleotides are TGTGCCAGCAGCTTAGGTTCAGGGCCCCACACCGGGGAGCTGTTTTTT. It encodes CASSLGSGPHTGELFF. The J gene is TRBJ2-2, the V gene TRBV7-2; TRBD1 might be the D (5 bases). CDR1 is SGHTA and CDR2 is FQGNSA in the germline V gene. The ends were cut back, 1 base at V and 3 bases at J, with 12 bases in the middle. CDR3 size: 16 residues.

This chain connects TRBV6-5 to TRBJ1-6, with D unclear. This CDR3 region has 15 residues. Trimming removed 0 bases at V and 7 bases at J, with 10 bases between. Germline V gives CDR1 MNHEY, CDR2 SVGAGI. The CDR3 here is CASSYSTLFNSPLHF. The CDR3 bases are TGTGCCAGCAGTTACTCGACTCTTTTCAATTCACCCCTCCACTTT.

The gene calls are TRBV5-1 and TRBJ2-1, with D maybe TRBD2 (5 bases). The V gene's germline CDR1 is SGHRS and CDR2 YFSETQ. This CDR3 has 16 residues. Trimming stripped 0 bases from V and 2 bases from J, with 12 bases between. The CDR3 is CASSLVAEAAYNEQFF. CDR3 DNA sequence: TGCGCCAGCAGCTTGGTCGCAGAAGCGGCCTACAATGAGCAGTTCTTC.